One and the same sample provided the 22 T cell receptor beta chains below, sequenced in a study of T cells in Graves' hyperthyroidism and ophthalmopathy. Researchers amplified the TCR beta CDR3 regions from RNA transcripts. Primed by the HTBI set, a first-round RT-PCR was run on the TCR CDR3. TCRdb analysed the multiplex PCR reads with MiXCR anew, one entry per CDR3 protein. The table lists about 210,000 distinct CDR3 sequences, more than 15% of them singletons. The specimen sequenced was blood. Every receptor here comes from a man aged 50 or older with Graves' hyperthyroidism.

The V and J genes are TRBV11-2 and TRBJ1-5; 8 bases align to TRBD1. The germline CDR1 and CDR2 sequences are SGHAT and FQNNGV. The CDR3 runs 16 residues. V shed 1 base and J 3 bases; nucleotides not matched to a gene: 5. CDR3: CASSLAGGLFNQPQHF. CDR3 DNA sequence: TGTGCCAGCAGCTTAGCAGGGGGCCTATTCAATCAGCCCCAGCATTTT.

This clonotype was observed a few times. As DNA, the CDR3 is TGTGCCTGGCGTAACGGGGGGGGCACAGATACGCAGTATTTT. Translating gives CAWRNGGGTDTQYF. The V gene is TRBV30, the J gene TRBJ2-3; 8 bases are a match to TRBD2. The CDR3 runs to 14 residues. CDR1 is GTSNPN and CDR2 is SVGIG in the germline V gene (reference sequence). V lost 5 bases to trimming and J lost 1 base; unmatched junction nucleotides: 5.

This clonotype was seen many times. The chain carries TRBV2 and TRBJ1-5, with D uncertain. Trimming left V 1 base short and J 4 bases short, with 8 bases between. The CDR3 contains 14 residues. From germline, CDR1 is SNHLY and CDR2 FYNNEI. In DNA, the CDR3 is TGTGCCAGCAGTGAAGTGTCAGCTAATCAGCCCCAGCATTTT. Protein product: CASSEVSANQPQHF.

The sample holds a few counts of this clonotype. The junction does not match germline at one end; this may be a read error. The chain links TRBV4-3 to TRBJ1-1; no clear D gene. Germline CDR1 is LGHNA and CDR2 is YSLEER. The CDR3 covers 13 residues. CDR3 loop: CASSQGVGTEALF. CDR3 sequence (DNA): TGCGCCAGCAGCCAAGGGGTGGGCACTGAAGCTCTCTTT.

Ten or more counts support this clonotype. This sequence joins TRBV11-3 and TRBJ2-7; no definite D call. The germline V and J ends were trimmed by 5 bases and 1 base, with 12 bases remaining between them. The CDR3 is made up of 14 amino acids. CDR1 is SGHNT and CDR2 is YENEEA in the germline V gene. The CDR3 DNA reads as TGTGCCAGCAGCGGACCCGTGGAGTCCTACGAGCAGTACTTC. It encodes CASSGPVESYEQYF.

This chain links TRBV7-2 with TRBJ2-7; 10 nucleotides match TRBD2. CDR1 is SGHTA and CDR2 is FQGNSA in the germline V gene. CDR3 length: 16 amino acids. Losses at the gene ends were 5 bases for V and 5 bases for J; bases not matched to a gene: 12. The CDR3 reads CASSKGGLAAYNEQYF. In nucleotides, the CDR3 is TGTGCCAGCAGCAAAGGTGGACTAGCGGCCTACAACGAGCAGTACTTC.

This chain uses TRBV30 with TRBJ2-6, with D uncertain. Trimming shortened V by 4 bases and J by 2 bases, and 3 bases separated the two germline ends. Germline loops: CDR1 GTSNPN, CDR2 SVGIG (reference sequence). The CDR3 has 12 residues. CDR3 sequence: CAWNPGANVLTF. The CDR3 DNA follows: TGTGCCTGGAACCCTGGGGCCAACGTCCTGACTTTC.

This clonotype showed up many times. V usage is TRBV7-2 and J usage is TRBJ2-7; 7 bases line up with TRBD1. CDR3 length: 15 residues. The germline V gene has CDR1 SGHTA and CDR2 FQGNSA. V lost 1 base, J lost 0 bases, and 3 bases stayed unmatched. The CDR3 nucleotides are TGTGCCAGCAGCTTAGTCCAGGGGGACTCCTACGAGCAGTACTTC. It encodes CASSLVQGDSYEQYF.

The chain's CDR3 is CASSLRVGYGREADEQFF. The DNA of the CDR3 is TGTGCCAGCAGCTTAAGGGTAGGGTATGGGCGGGAGGCGGATGAGCAGTTCTTC. This chain uses TRBV7-3 with TRBJ2-1, with 8 bases fitting TRBD2. V shed 1 base, J shed 8 bases, and the junction held 16 bases outside the gene matches. The CDR3 length is 18 residues. Germline CDR1 and CDR2: SGHTA and FQGTGA.

This clonotype appeared many times. The gene calls are TRBV5-1 and TRBJ2-5; 9 nucleotides align to TRBD1. V lost 4 bases and J lost 2; bases outside the gene matches: 3. The length of the CDR3 is 14 residues. Germline CDR1 is SGHRS and CDR2 is YFSETQ. CDR3 protein: CASSVGQGQETQYF. The DNA for the CDR3 is TGCGCCAGCAGCGTGGGACAGGGACAAGAGACCCAGTACTTC.

This chain connects TRBV27 to TRBJ2-6; no firm D call. V was trimmed by 0 bases and J by 2 bases, leaving 5 bases between them. The CDR3 has 15 amino acids. Germline-derived CDR1 and CDR2 are MNHEY and SMNVEV (reference sequence). The CDR3 coding sequence is TGTGCCAGCAGTTTATCAAGGGCTGGGGCCAACGTCCTGACTTTC. Residues: CASSLSRAGANVLTF.

This clonotype was recorded many times. The CDR3 region is CASSQPAGAREQFF. The CDR3 DNA sequence: TGTGCCAGCAGCCAACCAGCGGGAGCGAGGGAGCAGTTCTTC. This chain uses TRBV3-1 with TRBJ2-1; 8 bases map to TRBD2. V lost 2 bases and J lost 10; bases outside the gene matches: 7. Germline V gene data show CDR1 as LGHDT and CDR2 as YNNKEL (reference sequence). The CDR3 consists of 14 residues.

This sequence joins TRBV7-2 and TRBJ1-2; D is undetermined. The V end lost 0 bases, the J end lost 1 base, and 6 bases lay between the germline ends. The CDR3 contains 14 residues. The germline V gene encodes CDR1 SGHTA and CDR2 FQGNSA. CDR3 nucleotide sequence: TGTGCCAGCAGCTTAGCCGCAAATAACTATGGCTACACCTTC. Translated: CASSLAANNYGYTF.

This clonotype showed up many times. The gene calls are TRBV12-3 or TRBV12-4 and TRBJ2-5, with 16 bases aligning to TRBD2. The CDR3 loop spans 17 amino acids. V shed 5 bases and J 5 bases; nucleotides not matched to a gene: 8. The CDR3 loop reads CASSTGLAGGPRETQYF. In DNA, the CDR3 is TGTGCCAGCAGTACGGGACTAGCGGGAGGGCCTCGGGAGACCCAGTACTTC.

This clonotype was seen only a few times. The genes are TRBV4-2 and TRBJ2-5; the D call may be TRBD1 or TRBD2 (5 bases each). The CDR3 runs to 15 residues. Deletions cut 0 bases from V and 3 bases from J, with 11 bases between. Germline CDR1 reads LGHNA; CDR2 reads YNFKEQ. This chain's CDR3 is CASSQEVGTKETQYF. DNA for the CDR3: TGTGCCAGCAGCCAAGAAGTTGGGACCAAAGAGACCCAGTACTTC.

The chain uses TRBV14 and TRBJ2-7, with a weak D call TRBD2 (5 bases). Germline V gives CDR1 SGHDN, CDR2 FVKESK. The germline V and J ends were trimmed by 1 base and 3 bases, with 13 bases remaining between them. The CDR3 has 15 residues. For the CDR3, the DNA is TGTGCCAGCAGCCAAGGGACTCCTACCTACTACGAGCAGTACTTC. This gives the protein CASSQGTPTYYEQYF.

This clonotype appeared many times. This chain connects TRBV28 to TRBJ2-3; weak D call: TRBD2 (5 bases). The CDR3 runs 16 residues. V was clipped by 3 bases and J by 0 bases, with 13 bases between them. In germline, CDR1 is MDHEN, CDR2 SYDVKM. CDR3 protein: CASSFSGGLSTDTQYF. CDR3 DNA: TGTGCCAGCAGTTTCAGTGGCGGACTTAGCACAGATACGCAGTATTTT.

This clonotype was observed at least ten times. In nucleotides, the CDR3 is TGTGCCATCAGTGAGTCAGCTTCCTACAATGAGCAGTTCTTC. This codes for CAISESASYNEQFF. The chain combines TRBV10-3 with TRBJ2-1; D gene unclear. Trimming left V 0 bases short and J 1 base short, with 4 bases between. CDR1 and CDR2 (germline): ENHRY, SYGVKD. This CDR3 spans 14 amino acids.

This clonotype was counted only a few times. The genes are TRBV18 and TRBJ1-4; no firm D call. The CDR3 covers 14 residues. The V end was cut by 9 bases, the J end by 4 bases, with 15 bases between. Germline V CDR1 and CDR2: KGHSH, LQKENI. The CDR3: CASSPDGYNEKLFF. The CDR3 DNA reads TGTGCCAGTTCTCCAGACGGATATAATGAAAAACTGTTTTTT.

This clonotype has at least ten counts. The chain has TRBV6-2 or TRBV6-3 and TRBJ2-7, with a possible D match to TRBD1 (6 bases). The germline gives CDR1 MNHEY, CDR2 SVGEGT. With 5 bases removed from V and 2 bases from J, the gap between germline ends came to 10 bases. The CDR3 consists of 13 residues. CDR3 amino acids: CASSGGQTYEQYF. In nucleotides, the CDR3 is TGTGCCAGCAGTGGAGGACAGACCTACGAGCAGTACTTC.

For this clonotype: A much larger clone is a single base away; this may be a read error. The chain uses TRBV28 and TRBJ2-2; D is uncertain. Trimming cost V 6 bases and J 5 bases, with 13 bases left between them. CDR3 length: 14 residues. The germline V gene has CDR1 MDHEN and CDR2 SYDVKM. The chain's CDR3 is CASSLSSDTGELFF. The CDR3, as DNA: TGTGCCAGCAGCCTCTCAAGTGATACCGGGGAGCTGTTTTTT.

The chain combines TRBV2 with TRBJ1-2; D remains unclear. Between the trimmed V and J ends, which lost 8 bases and 2 bases, there was a span of 12 bases. Per the germline V gene, CDR1 is SNHLY and CDR2 is FYNNEI. The CDR3 has 13 residues. The CDR3 nucleotides read TGTGCCAGCTACGATGTCATGAACTATGGCTACACCTTC. Protein product: CASYDVMNYGYTF.